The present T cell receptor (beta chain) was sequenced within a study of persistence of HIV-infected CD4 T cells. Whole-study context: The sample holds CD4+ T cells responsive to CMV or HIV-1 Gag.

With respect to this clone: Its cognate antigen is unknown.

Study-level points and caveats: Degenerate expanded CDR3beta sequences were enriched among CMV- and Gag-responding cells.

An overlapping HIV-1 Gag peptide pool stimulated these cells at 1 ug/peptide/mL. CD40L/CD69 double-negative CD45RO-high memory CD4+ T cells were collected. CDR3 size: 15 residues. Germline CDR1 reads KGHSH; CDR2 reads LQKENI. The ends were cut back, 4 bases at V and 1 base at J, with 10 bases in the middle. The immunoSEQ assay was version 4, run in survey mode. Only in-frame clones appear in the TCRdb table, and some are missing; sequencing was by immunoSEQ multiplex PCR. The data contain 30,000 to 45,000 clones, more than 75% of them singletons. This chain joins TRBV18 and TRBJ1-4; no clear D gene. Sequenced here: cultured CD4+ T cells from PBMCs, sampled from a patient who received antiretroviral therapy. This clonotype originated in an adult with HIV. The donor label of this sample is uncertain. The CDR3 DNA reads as TGTGCCAGCTCACAGGGCAGGAGAACTAATGAAAAACTGTTTTTT. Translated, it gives CASSQGRRTNEKLFF.